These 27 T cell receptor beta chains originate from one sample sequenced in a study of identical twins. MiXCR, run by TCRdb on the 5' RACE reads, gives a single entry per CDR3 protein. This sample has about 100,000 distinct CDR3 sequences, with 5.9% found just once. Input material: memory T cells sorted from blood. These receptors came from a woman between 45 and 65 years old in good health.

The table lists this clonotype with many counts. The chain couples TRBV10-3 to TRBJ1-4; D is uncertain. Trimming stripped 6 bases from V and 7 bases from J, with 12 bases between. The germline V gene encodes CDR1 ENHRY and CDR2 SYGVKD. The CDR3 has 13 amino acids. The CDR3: CAISPDGREKLFF. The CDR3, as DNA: TGTGCCATCAGCCCGGACGGACGTGAAAAACTGTTTTTT.

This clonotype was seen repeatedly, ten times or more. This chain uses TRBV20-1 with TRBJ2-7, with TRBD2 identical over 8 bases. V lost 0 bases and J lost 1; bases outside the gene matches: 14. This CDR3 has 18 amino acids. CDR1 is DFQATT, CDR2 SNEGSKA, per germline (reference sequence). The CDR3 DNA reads TGCAGTGCTAGAGATTTCGGAAAAGCGGGAGAAGGTTCCTACGAGCAGTACTTC. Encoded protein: CSARDFGKAGEGSYEQYF.

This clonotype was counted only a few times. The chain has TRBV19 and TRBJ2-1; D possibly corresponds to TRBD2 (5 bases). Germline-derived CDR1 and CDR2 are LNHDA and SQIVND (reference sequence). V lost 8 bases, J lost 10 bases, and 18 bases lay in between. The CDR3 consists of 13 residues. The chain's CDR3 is CASRLAALKEQFF. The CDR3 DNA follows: TGTGCCAGTCGGCTAGCAGCCCTCAAGGAGCAGTTCTTC.

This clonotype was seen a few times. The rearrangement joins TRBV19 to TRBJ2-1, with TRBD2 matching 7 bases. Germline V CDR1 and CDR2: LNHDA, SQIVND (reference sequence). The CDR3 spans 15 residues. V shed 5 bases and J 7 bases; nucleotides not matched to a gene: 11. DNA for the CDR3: TGTGCCAGTAGTGCCCAGGCGCGGGGAGGGAATGAGCAGTTCTTC. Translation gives CASSAQARGGNEQFF.

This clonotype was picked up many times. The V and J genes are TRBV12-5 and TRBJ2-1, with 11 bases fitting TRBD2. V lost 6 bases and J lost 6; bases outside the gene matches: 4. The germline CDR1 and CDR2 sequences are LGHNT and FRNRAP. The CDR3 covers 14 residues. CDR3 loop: CASGRTSGSNEQFF. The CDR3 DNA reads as TGTGCTAGTGGCCGAACTAGCGGGAGCAATGAGCAGTTCTTC.

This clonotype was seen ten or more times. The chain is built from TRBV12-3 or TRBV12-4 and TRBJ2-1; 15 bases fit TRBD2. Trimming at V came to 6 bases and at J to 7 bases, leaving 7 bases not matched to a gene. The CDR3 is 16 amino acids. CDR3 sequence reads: CASSKGLAGGGNEQFF. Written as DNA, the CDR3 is TGTGCCAGCAGCAAAGGACTAGCGGGAGGGGGGAATGAGCAGTTCTTC.

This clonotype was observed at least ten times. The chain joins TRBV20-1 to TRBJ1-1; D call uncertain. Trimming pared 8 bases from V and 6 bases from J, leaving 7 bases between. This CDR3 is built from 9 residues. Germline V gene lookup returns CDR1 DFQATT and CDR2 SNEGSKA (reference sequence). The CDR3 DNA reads TGCAGTACCGGCGCTGAAGCTTTCTTT. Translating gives CSTGAEAFF.

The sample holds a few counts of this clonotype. Written as DNA, the CDR3 is TGTGCCAGCAGTTATCGGCCTTACTCCTACGAGCAGTACGTC. It codes for CASSYRPYSYEQYV. This chain connects TRBV6-5 to TRBJ2-7; no clear D. Germline V gives CDR1 MNHEY, CDR2 SVGAGI. The V end lost 3 bases, the J end lost 0 bases, and 9 bases lay between the germline ends. The CDR3 loop spans 14 amino acids.

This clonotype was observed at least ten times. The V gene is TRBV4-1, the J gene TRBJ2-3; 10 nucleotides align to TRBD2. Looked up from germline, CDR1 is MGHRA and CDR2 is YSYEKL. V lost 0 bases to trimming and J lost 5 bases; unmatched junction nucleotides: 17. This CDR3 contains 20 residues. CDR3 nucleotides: TGCGCCAGCAGCCAAGAGCCCCCCCATTTAGCGGGAGGAGCAAAAGATACGCAGTATTTT. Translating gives CASSQEPPHLAGGAKDTQYF.

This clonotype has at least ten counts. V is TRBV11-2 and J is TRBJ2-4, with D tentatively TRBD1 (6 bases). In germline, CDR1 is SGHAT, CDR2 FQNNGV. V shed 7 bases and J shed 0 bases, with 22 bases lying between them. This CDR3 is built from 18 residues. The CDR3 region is CASTETVRGGLAKNIQYF. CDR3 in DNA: TGTGCCAGCACCGAGACAGTCCGTGGGGGCCTAGCCAAAAACATTCAGTACTTC.

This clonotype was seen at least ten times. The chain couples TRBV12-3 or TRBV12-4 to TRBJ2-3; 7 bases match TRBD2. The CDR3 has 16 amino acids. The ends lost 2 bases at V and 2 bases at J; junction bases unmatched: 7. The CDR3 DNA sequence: TGTGCCAGCAGTTTATTGGCGGGAGCTTCCACAGATACGCAGTATTTT. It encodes CASSLLAGASTDTQYF.

The CDR3 loop reads CAWKTGTAVYGYTF. CDR3 DNA: TGTGCCTGGAAAACCGGGACAGCGGTTTATGGCTACACCTTC. The chain couples TRBV30 to TRBJ1-2; TRBD1 matches at 7 bases. From germline, CDR1 is GTSNPN and CDR2 SVGIG (reference sequence). The CDR3 extends over 14 amino acids. The trim removed 4 bases at V and 5 bases at J, leaving 10 bases unmatched.

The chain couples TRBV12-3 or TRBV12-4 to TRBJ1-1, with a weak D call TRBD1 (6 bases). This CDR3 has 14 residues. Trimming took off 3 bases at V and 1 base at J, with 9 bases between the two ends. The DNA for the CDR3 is TGTGCCAGCAGTTTGACAGGAGAGAACACTGAAGCTTTCTTT. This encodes CASSLTGENTEAFF.

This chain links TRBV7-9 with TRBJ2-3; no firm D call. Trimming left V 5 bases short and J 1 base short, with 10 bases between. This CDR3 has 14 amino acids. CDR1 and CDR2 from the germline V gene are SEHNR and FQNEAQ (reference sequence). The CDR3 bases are TGTGCCAGCAGCCCCCTCCCTGGCACAGATACGCAGTATTTT. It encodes CASSPLPGTDTQYF.

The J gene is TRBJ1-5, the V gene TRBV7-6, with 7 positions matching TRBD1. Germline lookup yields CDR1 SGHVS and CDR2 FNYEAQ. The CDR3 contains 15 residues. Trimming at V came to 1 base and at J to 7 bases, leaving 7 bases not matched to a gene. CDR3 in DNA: TGTGCCAGCAGCTTAGGCCAGGGGGTCGCGCAGCCCCAGCATTTT. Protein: CASSLGQGVAQPQHF. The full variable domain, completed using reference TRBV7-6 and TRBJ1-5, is GAGVSQSPRYKVTKRGQDVALRCDPISGHVSLYWYRQALGQGPEFLTYFNYEAQQDKSGLPNDRFSAERPEGSISTLTIQRTEQRDSAMYRCASSLGQGVAQPQHFGDGTRLSIL.

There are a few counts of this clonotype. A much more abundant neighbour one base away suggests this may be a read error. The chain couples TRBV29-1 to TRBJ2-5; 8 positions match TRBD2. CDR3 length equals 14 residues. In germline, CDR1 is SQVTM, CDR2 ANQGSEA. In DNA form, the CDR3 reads TGCAGCGTTGCGGTAGCGGGGAAAAGAGAGGCCCAGTACTTC. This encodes CSVAVAGKREAQYF.

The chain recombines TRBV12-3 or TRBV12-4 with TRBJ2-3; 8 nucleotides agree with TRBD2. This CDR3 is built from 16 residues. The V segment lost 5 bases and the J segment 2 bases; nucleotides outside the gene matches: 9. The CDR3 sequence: CASSPRTSGYTDTQYF. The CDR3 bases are TGTGCCAGCAGTCCAAGAACTAGCGGTTACACAGATACGCAGTATTTT.

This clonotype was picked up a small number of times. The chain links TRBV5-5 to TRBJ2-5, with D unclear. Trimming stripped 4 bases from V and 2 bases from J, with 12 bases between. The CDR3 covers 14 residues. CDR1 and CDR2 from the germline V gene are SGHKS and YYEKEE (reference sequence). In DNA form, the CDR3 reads TGTGCCAGCAGCCTACGGAGACCACAAGAGACCCAGTACTTC. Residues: CASSLRRPQETQYF. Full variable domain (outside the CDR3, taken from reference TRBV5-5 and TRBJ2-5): DAGVTQSPTHLIKTRGQQVTLRCSPISGHKSVSWYQQVLGQGPQFIFQYYEKEERGRGNFPDRFSARQFPNYSSELNVNALLLGDSALYLCASSLRRPQETQYFGPGTRLLVL.

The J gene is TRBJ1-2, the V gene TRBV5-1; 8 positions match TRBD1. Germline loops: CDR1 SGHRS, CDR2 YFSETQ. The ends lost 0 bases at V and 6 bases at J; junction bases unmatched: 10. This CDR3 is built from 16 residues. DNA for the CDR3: TGCGCCAGCAGCTTGGGCCGGGACAGGAATCCACATGGCTACACCTTC. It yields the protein CASSLGRDRNPHGYTF.

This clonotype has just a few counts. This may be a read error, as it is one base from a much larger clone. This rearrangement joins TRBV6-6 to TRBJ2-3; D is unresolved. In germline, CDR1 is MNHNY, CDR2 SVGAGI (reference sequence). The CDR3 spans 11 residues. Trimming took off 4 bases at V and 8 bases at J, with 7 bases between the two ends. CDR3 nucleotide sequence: TGTGCCAGCAGTTCGCCGGGTACGCAGTATTTT. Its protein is CASSSPGTQYF.

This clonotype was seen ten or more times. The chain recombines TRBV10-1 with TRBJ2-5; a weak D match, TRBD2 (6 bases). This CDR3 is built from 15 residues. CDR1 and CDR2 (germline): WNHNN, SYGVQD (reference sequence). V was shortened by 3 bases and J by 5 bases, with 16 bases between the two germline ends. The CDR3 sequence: CASSETTRAGETQYF. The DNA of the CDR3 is TGCGCCAGCAGTGAAACGACTAGGGCTGGTGAGACCCAGTACTTC.

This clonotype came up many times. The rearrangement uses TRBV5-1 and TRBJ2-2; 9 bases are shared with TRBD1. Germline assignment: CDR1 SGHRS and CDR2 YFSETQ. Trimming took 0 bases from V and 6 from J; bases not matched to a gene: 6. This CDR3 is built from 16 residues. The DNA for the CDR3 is TGCGCCAGCAGCTTGGTGGGACAGGGACAAGCCGGGGAGCTGTTTTTT. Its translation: CASSLVGQGQAGELFF.

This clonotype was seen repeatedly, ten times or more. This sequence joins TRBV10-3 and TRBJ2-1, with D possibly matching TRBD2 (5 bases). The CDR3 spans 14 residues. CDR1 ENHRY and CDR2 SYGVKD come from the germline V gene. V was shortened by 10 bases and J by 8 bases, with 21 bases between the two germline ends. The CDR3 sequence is CATTPPGVRDEQFF. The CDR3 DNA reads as TGTGCCACCACCCCCCCCGGGGTTCGGGATGAGCAGTTCTTC.

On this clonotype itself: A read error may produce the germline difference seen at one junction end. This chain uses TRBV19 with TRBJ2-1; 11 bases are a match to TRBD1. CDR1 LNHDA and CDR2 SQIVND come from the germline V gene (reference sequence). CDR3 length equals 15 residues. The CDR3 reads CASGMGTGGGPEQFF. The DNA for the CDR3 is TGTGCCAGTGGTATGGGGACAGGGGGAGGGCCTGAGCAGTTCTTC. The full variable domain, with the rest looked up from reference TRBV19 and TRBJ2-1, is DGGITQSPKYLFRKEGQNVTLSCEQNLNHDAMYWYRQDPGQGLRLIYYSQIVNDFQKGDIAEGYSVSREKKESFPLTVTSAQKNPTAFYLCASGMGTGGGPEQFFGPGTRLTVL.

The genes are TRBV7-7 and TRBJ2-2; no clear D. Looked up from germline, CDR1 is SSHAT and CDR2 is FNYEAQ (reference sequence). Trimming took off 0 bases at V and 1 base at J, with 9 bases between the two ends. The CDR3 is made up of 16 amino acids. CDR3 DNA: TGTGCCAGCAGCTTAGCCAGTGGGGTGAACACCGGGGAGCTGTTTTTT. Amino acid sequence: CASSLASGVNTGELFF.

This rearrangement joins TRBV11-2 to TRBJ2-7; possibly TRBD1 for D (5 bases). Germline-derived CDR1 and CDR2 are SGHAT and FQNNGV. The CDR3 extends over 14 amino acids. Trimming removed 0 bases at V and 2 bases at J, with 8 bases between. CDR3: CASSLEQGPYEQYV. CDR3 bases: TGTGCCAGCAGCTTAGAGCAGGGCCCCTACGAGCAGTACGTC.

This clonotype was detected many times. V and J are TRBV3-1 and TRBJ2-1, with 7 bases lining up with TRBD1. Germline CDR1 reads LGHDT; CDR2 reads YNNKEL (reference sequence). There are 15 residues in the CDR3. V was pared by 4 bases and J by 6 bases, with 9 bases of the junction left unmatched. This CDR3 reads CASSRLRDSINEQFF. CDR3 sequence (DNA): TGTGCCAGCAGCCGGTTGAGGGACAGCATCAATGAGCAGTTCTTC.